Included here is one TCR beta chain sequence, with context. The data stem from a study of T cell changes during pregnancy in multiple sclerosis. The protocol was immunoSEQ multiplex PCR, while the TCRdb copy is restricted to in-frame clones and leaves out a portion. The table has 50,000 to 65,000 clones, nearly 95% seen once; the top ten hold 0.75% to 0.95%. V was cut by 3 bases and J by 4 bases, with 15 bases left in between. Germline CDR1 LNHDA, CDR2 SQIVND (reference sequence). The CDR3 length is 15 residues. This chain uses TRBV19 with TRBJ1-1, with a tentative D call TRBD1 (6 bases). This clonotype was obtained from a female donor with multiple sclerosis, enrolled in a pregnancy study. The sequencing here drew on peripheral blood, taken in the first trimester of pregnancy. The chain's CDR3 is CASSIVLWGRTEAFF. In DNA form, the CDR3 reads TGTGCCAGTAGTATCGTTTTGTGGGGGCGCACTGAAGCTTTCTTT.